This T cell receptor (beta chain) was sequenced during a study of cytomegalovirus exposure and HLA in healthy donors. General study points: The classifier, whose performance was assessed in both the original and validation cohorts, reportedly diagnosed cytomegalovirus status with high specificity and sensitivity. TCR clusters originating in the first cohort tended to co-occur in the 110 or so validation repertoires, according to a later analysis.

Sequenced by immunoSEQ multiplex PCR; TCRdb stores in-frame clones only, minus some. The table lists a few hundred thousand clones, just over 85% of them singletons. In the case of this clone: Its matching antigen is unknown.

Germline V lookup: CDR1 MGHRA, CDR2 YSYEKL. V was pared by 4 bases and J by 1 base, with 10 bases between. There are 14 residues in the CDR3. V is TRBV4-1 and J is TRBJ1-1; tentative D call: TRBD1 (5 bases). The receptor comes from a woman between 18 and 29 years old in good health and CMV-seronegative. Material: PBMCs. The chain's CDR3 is CASSRKQENTEAFF. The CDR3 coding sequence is TGCGCCAGCAGCCGGAAACAGGAGAACACTGAAGCTTTCTTT.